This T cell receptor (beta chain) was observed in a study of high-grade serous ovarian cancer treatment subgroups. Tumor samples were obtained before definitive surgery or chemotherapy. The assay was immunoSEQ multiplex PCR, and TCRdb's table has in-frame clones only and misses some. This repertoire shows thousands of clones, about 60% found once; its top ten account for around 6.2%. V was cut by 5 bases and J by 8 bases, with 16 bases left in between. The CDR3 has 14 amino acids. CDR1 SNHLY and CDR2 FYNNEI come from the germline V gene. The chain couples TRBV2 to TRBJ2-1, with D tentatively TRBD1 or TRBD2 (5 bases each). This clonotype was obtained from a human donor with high-grade serous ovarian cancer. Specimen: tumor tissue. This CDR3 is CASSRPAVGDEQFF. The CDR3 nucleotides read TGTGCCAGCAGTCGGCCAGCGGTAGGGGATGAGCAGTTCTTC.